What follows are 19 T cell receptor beta chains derived from one specimen sequenced in a study of T cell responses to AZD1222 COVID-19 vaccine. The data were produced by immunoSEQ multiplex PCR, yet TCRdb's version contains in-frame clones alone and is incomplete. The sample carries 120,000 or so clones, roughly 91% recorded once. Sequenced material: peripheral blood, taken on day 0 of AZD1222 vaccination. Receptors were obtained from an adult in good health.

The chain employs TRBV5-1 and TRBJ2-2; D gene unclear. The V and J ends lost 0 bases and 6 bases respectively, with 12 bases between them. Germline V gene lookup returns CDR1 SGHRS and CDR2 YFSETQ. The CDR3 loop spans 15 amino acids. The CDR3 reads CASSLDGRGPGELFF. The CDR3 coding sequence is TGCGCCAGCAGCTTGGACGGACGCGGACCCGGGGAGCTGTTTTTT.

The chain carries TRBV6-5 and TRBJ2-7, with 10 positions matching TRBD2. Germline V gives CDR1 MNHEY, CDR2 SVGAGI. The CDR3 spans 13 residues. Losses at the gene ends were 5 bases for V and 6 bases for J; bases not matched to a gene: 4. CDR3 region: CASSPGLAFEQYF. The CDR3 DNA sequence: TGTGCCAGCAGTCCGGGACTAGCGTTCGAGCAGTACTTC.

The rearrangement links TRBV7-3 to TRBJ1-1; possibly TRBD1 for D (5 bases). The CDR3 sequence is 16 residues long. CDR1 and CDR2 (germline): SGHTA, FQGTGA. V was clipped by 5 bases and J by 8 bases, with 24 bases between them. Here the CDR3 DNA reads TGTGCCAGCAGCGCCCGGGGGAGCTTCTCCGACGGGGAAGCTTTCTTT. Encoded protein: CASSARGSFSDGEAFF.

The chain couples TRBV13 to TRBJ1-5, with TRBD1 matching 7 bases. The junction had 2 bases not matched to a gene; V was cut back by 0 bases and J by 6 bases. Germline CDR1 and CDR2: PRHDT and FYEKMQ (reference sequence). The CDR3 totals 14 residues. The chain's CDR3 is CASSLGAGGQPQHF. CDR3 nucleotide sequence: TGTGCCAGCAGCTTAGGGGCAGGGGGTCAGCCCCAGCATTTT.

The chain couples TRBV3-1 (or the pseudogene TRBV3-2) to TRBJ1-6; possibly TRBD1 for D (5 bases). The CDR3 is made up of 13 amino acids. Germline assignment: CDR1 LGHDT and CDR2 YNNKEL (reference sequence). V was cut by 9 bases and J by 7 bases, with 13 bases left in between. The CDR3 DNA reads TGTGCCAGTACCTCAGGGCCAAATTCACCCCTCCACTTT. Translation: CASTSGPNSPLHF.

This rearrangement joins TRBV20-1 to TRBJ2-7, with D perhaps being TRBD1 or TRBD2 (5 bases each). The CDR3 totals 11 residues. Trimming took off 2 bases at V and 6 bases at J, with 8 bases between the two ends. Germline CDR1 reads DFQATT; CDR2 reads SNEGSKA (reference sequence). This CDR3 reads CSARTRGEQYF. The CDR3 region has the DNA TGCAGTGCTAGAACTAGGGGCGAGCAGTACTTC.

V is TRBV5-1 and J is TRBJ2-5, with 9 nucleotides matching TRBD1. Germline V lookup: CDR1 SGHRS, CDR2 YFSETQ. The CDR3 length is 15 residues. V lost 4 bases and J lost 5; bases outside the gene matches: 9. The CDR3 region is CASSNLQGAGETQYF. CDR3 bases: TGCGCCAGCAGCAACCTACAGGGGGCCGGGGAGACCCAGTACTTC.

The chain recombines TRBV11-1 with TRBJ2-3; D gene ambiguous. This CDR3 contains 15 residues. Germline V CDR1 and CDR2: SGHAT, FQDESV (reference sequence). V was cut by 1 base and J by 2 bases, with 10 bases left in between. Here the CDR3 reads CASSLELLPTDTQYF. In DNA form, the CDR3 reads TGTGCCAGCAGCTTAGAGTTGTTGCCCACAGATACGCAGTATTTT.

The V and J genes are TRBV5-6 and TRBJ1-2, with D hard to call. This CDR3 comprises 11 residues. In germline, CDR1 is SGHDT, CDR2 YYEEEE. Trimming removed 5 bases at V and 3 bases at J, with 5 bases between. This chain's CDR3 is CASRSYYGYTF. The CDR3 DNA is TGTGCCAGCAGGAGTTACTATGGCTACACCTTC.

This sequence joins TRBV4-1 and TRBJ2-7; D is ambiguous. The germline V gene has CDR1 MGHRA and CDR2 YSYEKL. The CDR3 spans 16 residues. Trimming left V 4 bases short and J 5 bases short, with 21 bases between. CDR3 amino acids: CASSLLPPGPPHEQYF. CDR3 DNA sequence: TGCGCCAGCAGCCTGCTACCTCCTGGCCCCCCGCACGAGCAGTACTTC.

The J gene is TRBJ1-1, the V gene TRBV11-2; D remains unclear. CDR1 and CDR2 (germline): SGHAT, FQNNGV. Trimming left V 4 bases short and J 11 bases short, with 17 bases between. This CDR3 has 13 amino acids. The CDR3 spells CASSSTNFPGAFF. CDR3 bases: TGTGCCAGCAGCTCAACTAATTTCCCGGGGGCTTTCTTT.

This clone was detected once. The rearrangement joins TRBV7-2 to TRBJ2-7, with 8 bases identical to TRBD2. The CDR3 sequence is 16 residues long. The V and J ends lost 0 bases and 2 bases, in that order; junction bases with no gene match: 6. Germline CDR1 is SGHTA and CDR2 is FQGNSA. The CDR3 reads CASSLAALAGTYEQYF. The CDR3 nucleotides read TGTGCCAGCAGCTTAGCGGCATTAGCGGGGACCTACGAGCAGTACTTC.

This rearrangement joins TRBV5-4 to TRBJ2-7, with TRBD2 identical over 9 bases. The V gene's germline CDR1 is SGHNT and CDR2 YYREEE (reference sequence). The CDR3 covers 13 residues. The junction had 6 bases not matched to a gene; V was cut back by 4 bases and J by 7 bases. The DNA of the CDR3 is TGTGCCAGCAGCAAGACTAGCGGTGGTGAGCAGTACTTC. The encoded protein is CASSKTSGGEQYF.

The chain carries TRBV6-4 and TRBJ2-1; 14 bases match TRBD2. The CDR3 length is 15 residues. V trimming: 2 bases; J trimming: 7 bases; junction bases outside the gene matches: 1. Germline V lookup: CDR1 MRHNA, CDR2 SNTAGT. CDR3 sequence reads: CASSDRTSGRNEQFF. DNA of the CDR3: TGTGCCAGCAGTGACAGGACTAGCGGGAGGAATGAGCAGTTCTTC.

The chain links TRBV18 to TRBJ2-7; D is perhaps TRBD2 (6 bases). The CDR3 extends over 15 amino acids. Germline V lookup: CDR1 KGHSH, CDR2 LQKENI. V was trimmed by 2 bases and J by 0 bases, leaving 11 bases between them. Here the CDR3 DNA reads TGTGCCAGCTCACCAGGGACTCTTAGCTCCTACGAGCAGTACTTC. Translating gives CASSPGTLSSYEQYF.

The chain couples TRBV5-1 to TRBJ2-5; TRBD2 might be the D (6 bases). Germline V CDR1 and CDR2: SGHRS, YFSETQ. The V and J ends lost 4 bases and 5 bases respectively, with 12 bases between them. This CDR3 is 13 amino acids long. The CDR3 sequence is CASSTGVQETQYF. The CDR3 bases are TGCGCCAGCAGCACGGGGGTGCAGGAGACCCAGTACTTC.

The chain carries TRBV19 and TRBJ2-3; no firm D call. Trimming took off 2 bases at V and 4 bases at J, with 10 bases between the two ends. The CDR3 is 14 residues long. Germline V lookup: CDR1 LNHDA, CDR2 SQIVND (reference sequence). The CDR3 here is CASSIWQAADTQYF. CDR3 bases: TGTGCCAGTAGTATATGGCAGGCCGCAGATACGCAGTATTTT.

This chain joins TRBV5-1 and TRBJ2-7, with 14 positions matching TRBD2. With 4 bases clipped from V and 3 bases from J, the junction kept 0 bases outside the gene matches. The CDR3 runs to 14 residues. Germline CDR1 SGHRS, CDR2 YFSETQ. In DNA, the CDR3 is TGCGCCAGCAGCGGGACTAGCGGGAGCTACGAGCAGTACTTC. It specifies CASSGTSGSYEQYF.

The chain employs TRBV6-5 and TRBJ2-3; weak D call: TRBD2 (7 bases). V lost 10 bases and J 6 bases, leaving 20 bases between the germline ends. Germline assignment: CDR1 MNHEY and CDR2 SVGAGI. The CDR3 consists of 14 residues. The CDR3 sequence is CAIKVGGLTDTQYF. In DNA, the CDR3 is TGTGCCATCAAAGTCGGGGGGCTTACGGATACGCAGTATTTT.